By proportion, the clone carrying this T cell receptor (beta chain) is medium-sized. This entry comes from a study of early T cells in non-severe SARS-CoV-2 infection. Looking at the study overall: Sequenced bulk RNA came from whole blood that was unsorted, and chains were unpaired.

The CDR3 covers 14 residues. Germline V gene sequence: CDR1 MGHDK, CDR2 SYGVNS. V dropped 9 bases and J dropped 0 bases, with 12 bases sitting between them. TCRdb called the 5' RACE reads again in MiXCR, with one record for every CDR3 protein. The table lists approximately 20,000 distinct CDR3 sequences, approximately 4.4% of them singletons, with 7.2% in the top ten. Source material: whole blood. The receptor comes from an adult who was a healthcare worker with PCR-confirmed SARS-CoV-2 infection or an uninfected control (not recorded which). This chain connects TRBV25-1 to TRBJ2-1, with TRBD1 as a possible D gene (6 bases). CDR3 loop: CASEDSPSYNEQFF. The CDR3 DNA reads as TGTGCCAGTGAGGACAGTCCCTCCTACAATGAGCAGTTCTTC.